The 26 T cell receptor beta chains below were found in one sample sequenced in a study of cytomegalovirus exposure and HLA in healthy donors. Libraries were prepared by immunoSEQ multiplex PCR; TCRdb keeps only in-frame clonotypes and omits some of them. Of a few hundred thousand clones listed, around 88% are singletons. The sample consisted of PBMCs. These receptors all come from a young woman in good health and CMV-seronegative.

The J gene is TRBJ1-3, the V gene TRBV7-8, with D perhaps TRBD1 (6 bases). The CDR3 sequence is 14 residues long. V was cut by 7 bases and J by 2 bases, with 12 bases left in between. In germline, CDR1 is SGHVS, CDR2 FQNEAQ. The CDR3 nucleotides are TGTGCCAGCACCCCCGACAGGACTGGAAACACCATATATTTT. Its protein is CASTPDRTGNTIYF.

The gene calls are TRBV6-1 and TRBJ2-7; 10 nucleotides line up with TRBD2. The germline V gene encodes CDR1 MNHNS and CDR2 SASEGT. The V gene end was trimmed by 0 bases and the J gene end by 5 bases; junction bases not matched to a gene: 7. CDR3 length: 16 residues. CDR3 protein: CASSEAGASGSDEQYF. Here the CDR3 DNA reads TGTGCCAGCAGTGAAGCTGGGGCTAGCGGGAGTGACGAGCAGTACTTC.

V gene TRBV10-3 combines with J gene TRBJ2-3, with 7 bases identical to TRBD2. J gave up 4 bases and V 10 bases, and 14 bases lay outside the gene matches. Germline assignment: CDR1 ENHRY and CDR2 SYGVKD. There are 15 residues in the CDR3. The CDR3, as DNA: TGTGCCACTGCACGGGGCGGGAGTAGGTCAGATACGCAGTATTTT. This translates into CATARGGSRSDTQYF.

The chain combines TRBV11-2 with TRBJ2-3, with 7 bases fitting TRBD1. The V segment lost 4 bases and the J segment 0 bases; nucleotides outside the gene matches: 7. The germline gives CDR1 SGHAT, CDR2 FQNNGV. The CDR3 is 16 amino acids. DNA for the CDR3: TGTGCCAGCAGCTCCCAGAGACAGGGTAGCACAGATACGCAGTATTTT. Its protein is CASSSQRQGSTDTQYF.

The J gene is TRBJ1-5, the V gene TRBV6-1, with 8 positions matching TRBD1. J gave up 9 bases and V 0 bases, and 7 bases lay outside the gene matches. Germline V gives CDR1 MNHNS, CDR2 SASEGT. The CDR3 loop spans 15 amino acids. The CDR3 here is CASSEAGTGAAPQHF. Here the CDR3 DNA reads TGTGCCAGCAGTGAAGCCGGGACAGGCGCAGCGCCCCAGCATTTT.

V and J are TRBV7-8 and TRBJ2-1; 10 bases agree with TRBD2. CDR1 and CDR2 (germline): SGHVS, FQNEAQ. V gave up 8 bases and J gave up 4 bases; unmatched junction bases: 11. The length of the CDR3 is 16 residues. DNA of the CDR3: TGTGCCAGCGTTCCCTTAACTAGCGGGGCATACAATGAGCAGTTCTTC. Translating gives CASVPLTSGAYNEQFF.

The CDR3 is CASSLRDTDNQPQHF. The CDR3, as DNA: TGTGCCAGCAGCCTCCGGGACACCGACAATCAGCCCCAGCATTTT. The V call is TRBV11-2, the J call TRBJ1-5; D is perhaps TRBD1 (6 bases). Germline V gives CDR1 SGHAT, CDR2 FQNNGV. The V gene lost 5 bases and the J gene lost 3 bases, with 14 bases spanning the gap. The CDR3 spans 15 residues.

The J gene is TRBJ2-7, the V gene TRBV27; the D gene is possibly TRBD2 (5 bases). V was shortened by 5 bases and J by 5 bases, with 19 bases between the two germline ends. Germline CDR1 and CDR2: MNHEY and SMNVEV (reference sequence). The CDR3 has 15 residues. The CDR3 region is CASSPSPRTRDEQYF. The CDR3 nucleotides are TGTGCCAGCAGTCCCTCACCGAGAACTAGAGACGAGCAGTACTTC.

The J gene is TRBJ2-7, the V gene TRBV29-1, with D perhaps TRBD1 (6 bases). The germline gives CDR1 SQVTM, CDR2 ANQGSEA. Trimming removed 4 bases from V and 4 bases from J, with 20 bases in between. The CDR3 is made up of 15 amino acids. CDR3 bases: TGCAGCGTTGCGGCCCCGGACAGCACGACGTACGAGCAGTACTTC. This encodes CSVAAPDSTTYEQYF.

V and J are TRBV19 and TRBJ2-1, with a possible D match to TRBD2 (6 bases). The CDR3 has 15 amino acids. Germline CDR1 is LNHDA and CDR2 is SQIVND (reference sequence). V was shortened by 3 bases and J by 3 bases, with 12 bases between the two germline ends. For the CDR3, the DNA is TGTGCCAGTAGTATTTTGAGCGGGCTCTACAATGAGCAGTTCTTC. Encoded protein: CASSILSGLYNEQFF.

This clone was detected only a few times. V gene TRBV7-2 combines with J gene TRBJ2-3; maybe TRBD2 (6 bases). Deletions cut 5 bases from V and 11 bases from J, with 14 bases between. This CDR3 is built from 12 residues. The V gene's germline CDR1 is SGHTA and CDR2 FQGNSA. The CDR3 here is CASSPITEGQYF. CDR3 nucleotide sequence: TGTGCCAGCAGCCCTATAACGGAGGGGCAGTATTTT.

This clone appeared a single time. In nucleotides, the CDR3 is TGTGCCAGCGGGATAGGGGACTTGCGTGAAAAACTGTTTTTT. It specifies CASGIGDLREKLFF. The rearrangement links TRBV27 to TRBJ1-4, with D maybe TRBD1 (5 bases). V shed 8 bases and J shed 7 bases, with 17 bases lying between them. Germline loops: CDR1 MNHEY, CDR2 SMNVEV (reference sequence). CDR3 length: 14 amino acids.

V is TRBV11-2 and J is TRBJ2-1; 7 positions match TRBD2. The CDR3 sequence is 15 residues long. After removal of 7 bases from V and 8 bases from J, the junction contained 14 bases not matched to a gene. CDR1 SGHAT and CDR2 FQNNGV come from the germline V gene. The CDR3 DNA reads TGTGCCAGCAAGTCTCTTTCGGGGGGAGGCTATGAGCAGTTCTTC. It specifies CASKSLSGGGYEQFF. Supplemented by reference TRBV11-2 and TRBJ2-1, the full variable domain reads EAGVAQSPRYKIIEKRQSVAFWCNPISGHATLYWYQQILGQGPKLLIQFQNNGVVDDSQLPKDRFSAERLKGVDSTLKIQPAKLEDSAVYLCASKSLSGGGYEQFFGPGTRLTVL.

This chain links TRBV7-9 with TRBJ1-4, with D unresolved. With 3 bases removed from V and 8 bases from J, the gap between germline ends came to 13 bases. CDR1 and CDR2 (germline): SEHNR, FQNEAQ (reference sequence). The CDR3 totals 14 residues. Here the CDR3 DNA reads TGTGCCAGCAGCTTCTCTGAGGGCCCGGAAAAACTGTTTTTT. Translating gives CASSFSEGPEKLFF.

The V call is TRBV5-1, the J call TRBJ2-7, with 9 bases lining up with TRBD1. Looked up from germline, CDR1 is SGHRS and CDR2 is YFSETQ. V lost 4 bases and J lost 2; bases outside the gene matches: 19. The CDR3 totals 19 residues. The CDR3 sequence: CASSPNRDRAVVTAYEQYF. The CDR3 DNA sequence: TGCGCCAGCAGCCCCAACCGGGACAGGGCCGTGGTGACAGCCTACGAGCAGTACTTC. Supplemented by reference TRBV5-1 and TRBJ2-7, the full variable domain reads KAGVTQTPRYLIKTRGQQVTLSCSPISGHRSVSWYQQTPGQGLQFLFEYFSETQRNKGNFPGRFSGRQFSNSRSEMNVSTLELGDSALYLCASSPNRDRAVVTAYEQYFGPGTRLTVT.

The V call is TRBV28, the J call TRBJ2-7; TRBD1 aligns across 7 bases. Germline CDR1 is MDHEN and CDR2 is SYDVKM. This CDR3 contains 14 residues. J was trimmed by 4 bases and V by 5 bases; bases with no gene match: 8. The DNA for the CDR3 is TGTGCCAGCAGTCTCCACGGACAGGAGTACGAGCAGTACTTC. Protein product: CASSLHGQEYEQYF. The full variable domain, its missing parts supplied by reference TRBV28 and TRBJ2-7, is DVKVTQSSRYLVKRTGEKVFLECVQDMDHENMFWYRQDPGLGLRLIYFSYDVKMKEKGDIPEGYSVSREKKERFSLILESASTNQTSMYLCASSLHGQEYEQYFGPGTRLTVT.

This clone appeared a few times. The chain combines TRBV28 with TRBJ1-2; 10 positions match TRBD1. With V trimmed by 6 bases and J by 4 bases, 5 bases remained unmatched. Germline CDR1 MDHEN, CDR2 SYDVKM. This CDR3 contains 14 residues. CDR3 DNA: TGTGCCAGCAGCTTCCGGGACAGGGGCTATGGCTACACCTTC. It translates to CASSFRDRGYGYTF.

This chain links TRBV29-1 with TRBJ2-7, with TRBD1 identical over 11 bases. J gave up 4 bases and V 4 bases, and 6 bases lay outside the gene matches. Germline assignment: CDR1 SQVTM and CDR2 ANQGSEA. CDR3 length: 14 amino acids. CDR3 in amino acids: CSVARTGGWYEQYF. The CDR3 DNA is TGCAGCGTTGCCCGGACAGGGGGCTGGTACGAGCAGTACTTC.

The chain couples TRBV4-2 to TRBJ2-4; 13 bases agree with TRBD2. Per germline, CDR1 LGHNA and CDR2 YNFKEQ. CDR3 length equals 21 residues. Losses at the gene ends were 3 bases for V and 1 base for J; bases not matched to a gene: 15. CDR3 sequence reads: CASSHKPGLAGPGEAKNIQYF. The CDR3 nucleotides are TGTGCCAGCAGCCATAAGCCGGGACTAGCGGGACCCGGAGAGGCCAAAAACATTCAGTACTTC.

This clone came up a few times. This CDR3 is also generated by other DNA sequences in the sample. V is TRBV15 and J is TRBJ1-1, with 9 bases fitting TRBD1. V was pared by 3 bases and J by 1 base, with 0 bases of the junction left unmatched. The length of the CDR3 is 14 residues. Per germline, CDR1 LNHNV and CDR2 YYDKDF (reference sequence). This chain's CDR3 is CATSRDRGNTEAFF. CDR3 bases: TGTGCCACCAGCAGGGACAGGGGGAACACTGAAGCTTTCTTT.

The CDR3, as DNA: TGCAGTGTCTTTAGCACAGATACGCAGTATTTT. Its translation: CSVFSTDTQYF. This sequence joins TRBV20-1 and TRBJ2-3; D unclear. The ends were cut back, 7 bases at V and 0 bases at J, with 5 bases in the middle. Germline V gene lookup returns CDR1 DFQATT and CDR2 SNEGSKA (reference sequence). The CDR3 is 11 residues long.

This chain uses TRBV30 with TRBJ1-4; 10 bases align to TRBD1. The V segment lost 0 bases and the J segment 8 bases; nucleotides outside the gene matches: 9. Germline V gene data show CDR1 as GTSNPN and CDR2 as SVGIG (reference sequence). CDR3 length equals 16 residues. The CDR3 region has the DNA TGTGCCTGGAGTGTAGGTTGGGACAGGGGACAGGAAAAACTGTTTTTT. This encodes CAWSVGWDRGQEKLFF. Filled out from reference TRBV30 and TRBJ1-4, the complete variable domain reads SQTIHQWPATLVQPVGSPLSLECTVEGTSNPNLYWYRQAAGRGLQLLFYSVGIGQISSEVPQNLSASRPQDRQFILSSKKLLLSDSGFYLCAWSVGWDRGQEKLFFGSGTQLSVL.

The rearrangement uses TRBV2 and TRBJ2-7; tentatively, D is TRBD2 (5 bases). This CDR3 has 15 residues. Germline lookup yields CDR1 SNHLY and CDR2 FYNNEI. V lost 6 bases to trimming and J lost 2 bases, with 17 bases between them. Written as DNA, the CDR3 is TGTGCCAGCAGCAAAGGGAGTTTCCCCACCTACGAGCAGTACTTC. Residues: CASSKGSFPTYEQYF.

The rearrangement links TRBV11-2 to TRBJ1-4, with D uncertain. Germline V CDR1 and CDR2: SGHAT, FQNNGV. Trimming removed 4 bases from V and 6 bases from J, with 18 bases in between. CDR3 length: 16 residues. The CDR3 loop is CASSSSLSSIYEKLFF. The DNA for the CDR3 is TGTGCCAGCAGCTCAAGCTTGTCCTCGATCTATGAAAAACTGTTTTTT. Drawing the rest from reference TRBV11-2 and TRBJ1-4, the complete variable domain is EAGVAQSPRYKIIEKRQSVAFWCNPISGHATLYWYQQILGQGPKLLIQFQNNGVVDDSQLPKDRFSAERLKGVDSTLKIQPAKLEDSAVYLCASSSSLSSIYEKLFFGSGTQLSVL.

This sequence joins TRBV4-1 and TRBJ2-7; 8 bases are a match to TRBD1. With V trimmed by 4 bases and J by 0 bases, 5 bases remained unmatched. Germline CDR1 is MGHRA and CDR2 is YSYEKL. This CDR3 contains 15 residues. This CDR3 reads CASSLLGQVSYEQYF. For the CDR3, the DNA is TGCGCCAGCAGCCTTCTGGGACAGGTCTCCTACGAGCAGTACTTC.

Comment on this clone: Other DNA sequences of this sample code for an identical CDR3. The V gene is TRBV29-1, the J gene TRBJ2-7; 10 bases are a match to TRBD1. The CDR3 covers 12 residues. V trimming: 4 bases; J trimming: 6 bases; junction bases outside the gene matches: 3. The germline V gene has CDR1 SQVTM and CDR2 ANQGSEA. The CDR3 nucleotides read TGCAGCGTTGGACAGGGGGCAAGCGAGCAGTACTTC. This encodes CSVGQGASEQYF.